This T cell receptor (beta chain) stems from a study of OX40 agonist ivuxolimab in advanced cancers. At the level of the whole study: Ivuxolimab was an agonistic, fully human IgG2 monoclonal antibody directed against OX40 (CD134), a costimulatory receptor. Intravenous ivuxolimab was administered to patients every 2 weeks at six dose levels: 0.01, 0.1, 0.3, 1.5, 3 and 10 mg/kg. Among the approximately 50 dose-escalation patients, roughly 20 had hepatocellular carcinoma, approximately 15 melanoma, 9 renal cell carcinoma and 9 head and neck cancer. The dose-escalation cohort was roughly 83% male with a mean age of about 60 years, ranging from roughly 23 to 79. Prior anti-PD-1, anti-PD-L1 or anti-CTLA-4 therapy was permitted, and checkpoint inhibitors had been received by roughly two fifths of dose-escalation patients. Partial responses were achieved by three dose-escalation patients, of whom one had hepatocellular carcinoma and two had cutaneous melanoma. The purpose of peripheral TCRbeta sequencing was to test whether ivuxolimab changed TCR sequence diversity and led to clonal T-cell expansion. The paper describes the monotherapy dose-escalation part (N ≈ 52 patients) of the phase I trial of ivuxolimab. Study-level results and caveats: Partial responders in the 0.1-3.0 mg/kg groups had among the lowest normalized peripheral clonal expansion, especially among CD8+ T cells. At doses of 0.1 to 3.0 mg/kg, clonal expansion of both CD4+ and CD8+ T cells in blood was seen between baseline and week 6. Antigen specificity was not determined for the clonally expanded peripheral T cells. Low levels of normalized T-cell clonal expansion were also shown by some nonresponding patients. After ivuxolimab, more expanded clones were found on average in CD8+ T cells than in CD4+ T cells.

Concerning this clone: It lacks a known antigen. Base qualities are missing; no much larger clone stands one base away.

Genomic DNA was isolated from the sorted cells so that the TCRbeta CDR3 region could be sequenced. The immunoSEQ Assay was used to sequence the TCRbeta CDR3 regions. TCRdb mirrors the immuneACCESS table, restricted to in-frame sequences. Some clones are absent from its copies; in checked studies, under half trace to an unresolved V gene, and the reason for the others is unknown. This sample is represented by tens of thousands of clones; roughly nine tenths of them were singletons. The top ten clonotypes cover about 10% of the sample. Patients with a history of autoimmune disease or receiving systemic immunosuppression were excluded from the trial. Peripheral blood for TCR sequencing was collected from all dose cohorts at baseline, on cycle 4 day 1, and on cycle 7 day 1. Samples came from an open-label, multicenter, first-in-human phase I dose-escalation trial of ivuxolimab. The trial enrolled adults with locally advanced or metastatic head and neck squamous cell, hepatocellular, melanoma or renal cell carcinoma. Before TCR sequencing, CD4+ and CD8+ T cells were separately sorted from peripheral blood.

Sequenced here: CD4+ or CD8+ T cells sorted from blood, sampled in a trial of the OX40 agonist ivuxolimab. This receptor was taken from an adult with an advanced solid tumor such as melanoma, head and neck, liver or kidney cancer.

The DNA sequence follows: TGTGCCAGCAGTTACTTAGGGGGCGGGAATCAGCCCCAGCATTTT. It specifies CASSYLGGGNQPQHF. The chain uses TRBV6-5 and TRBJ1-5; TRBD1 aligns with 7 central bases. Including the terminal cysteine and phenylalanine, the CDR3 comprises 15 residues. Only CDR3 DNA remains: 45 bases, in frame from the first base. CDR1 is given as MNHEY and CDR2 as SVGAGI, both from the germline V gene. After removal of 1 base from V and 4 bases from J, the junction retains 4 bases not matched to a gene.